Given below is one T cell receptor beta chain in context. The target of this receptor is not known. It has no much larger one-base neighbor in the sample; base qualities were not kept. This record belongs to a study of T-cell memory formation after mild COVID-19 (dated by TCRdb to about 2021). A note on the overall study: Most TCR sequence clusters were specific to one of the two donors. In a couple of donors, T-cell clones that expanded and contracted after mild COVID-19 were followed by sequencing TCRalpha and TCRbeta repertoires longitudinally. Two young, previously healthy adult volunteers, one female and one male, were included in the cohort. Broader findings and caveats from the paper: Only two mild cases were covered in the study, and larger cohorts including severe cases with pre-infection samples were considered necessary. The second-wave clones that peaked on day 37 were not confirmed to be SARS-CoV-2 specific. Some responding clones were detected in pre-infection memory, which suggested that pre-existing cross-reactive memory T cells had joined the SARS-CoV-2 response. Balanced CD4/CD8 phenotypes were observed for clones contracting from day 15 to 85, whereas a bias towards CD4+ was observed for a second wave of clones expanding from day 15 to 37. Contracting CD4+ clones were located mainly in the CM and EM memory subsets, whereas CD8+ clones were found to be enriched in EMRA.

Reads for this sample came from an Illumina NovaSeq 6000. Using 5'RACE with constant-segment primers, TCRalpha and TCRbeta cDNA libraries were constructed, with sample barcodes and unique molecular identifiers added in the process. RNA was extracted from every sample with Trizol reagent. The libraries were amplified in two PCR steps, and the second step added a second sample barcode and Illumina TruSeq adapters. The libraries were sequenced on an Illumina NovaSeq using 2 x 150 bp paired-end reads. In the original analysis: Demultiplexing of reads and collapsing into UMI-guided consensus sequences were performed with migec v1.2.7. Using mixcr v2.1.11, the UMI consensuses were aligned to TRA and TRB V and J templates and assembled into clonotypes. A clonotype was counted as expanded or contracted only if both edgeR and NoisET called the change significant, with noise models trained on biological replicates. For edgeR calls, the cutoffs were a false discovery rate-adjusted p below 0.01 and a log2 fold-change threshold of 1. As an exploratory analysis of dynamics, PCA with hierarchical clustering was applied to max-normalized trajectories of the 1000 most abundant clonotypes. The CD4 or CD8 phenotype of responding clones was assigned using the separately sequenced CD4+ and CD8+ repertoires. TCRdb redid the processing of the public reads, applying fastp at Q25 and MiXCR, and retained in-frame beta chains. All rows with the same CDR3 protein become a single entry with the most common DNA and genes. The V and J calls and clone size are TCRdb's, not the authors'. A total of under 550,000 distinct CDR3 sequences appear in this sample, roughly 17% of them only once. The top ten hold about a fifth of the sample.

At the junction V is shortened by 2 bases and J by 0 bases; bases outside the gene matches: 7. As encoded in the germline V gene, CDR1 is LGHNT while CDR2 is FRNRAP. The CDR3 sequence holds 16 residues, the cysteine and phenylalanine included. This entry keeps only the CDR3 DNA: 48 bases, framed from base 1. Ficoll-Paque density gradient centrifugation was the method used to isolate PBMCs. The source is a man between 18 and 29 years old who had mild COVID-19 (a few samples of this study predate the infection). The sample titles of this study are shuffled in the database, so cell type and time point are left out; the donor was told from shared clones. The chain is encoded by TRBV12-5 joined to TRBJ2-7, and 7 bases in between align with TRBD1. Sequencing was performed on PBMCs or a T cell subset sorted from them (not recorded which). The DNA is as follows: TGTGCTAGTGGTTTGTTTCAAGGGGGCATCTCCTACGAGCAGTACTTC. It is translated as CASGLFQGGISYEQYF.